This T cell receptor beta chain derives from a study of T cell repertoires in cytomegalovirus infection. Study in general: Carrying CMV and the relevant HLA type showed in public TCR beta signatures. Study results and limitations: Of the TCR beta families, the public ones yielded a cumulative frequency that identified carriers of CMV plus the relevant HLA. The study found HLA-C-restricted CMV-specific TCR beta clonotypes dominating the ex vivo response.

Each CDR3 protein is one row after TCRdb ran MiXCR on the reads. The table shows about 400,000 distinct CDR3 sequences, with 15% to 20% occurring only once. From germline, CDR1 is SGHNT and CDR2 YYREEE (reference sequence). V was pared by 3 bases and J by 0 bases, with 12 bases between. This CDR3 region has 15 residues. Worth noting for this clonotype: The antigen remains undetermined.

Sequencing was done on a sample of PBMCs. The receptor was derived from a human donor in good health (CMV status not recorded). Some clones in this sample may be carry-over from other donors' samples. The chain links TRBV5-4 to TRBJ2-5; D unclear. CDR3 region: CASSSSGPYQETQYF. CDR3 DNA sequence: TGTGCCAGCAGCTCCTCCGGTCCGTACCAAGAGACCCAGTACTTC.